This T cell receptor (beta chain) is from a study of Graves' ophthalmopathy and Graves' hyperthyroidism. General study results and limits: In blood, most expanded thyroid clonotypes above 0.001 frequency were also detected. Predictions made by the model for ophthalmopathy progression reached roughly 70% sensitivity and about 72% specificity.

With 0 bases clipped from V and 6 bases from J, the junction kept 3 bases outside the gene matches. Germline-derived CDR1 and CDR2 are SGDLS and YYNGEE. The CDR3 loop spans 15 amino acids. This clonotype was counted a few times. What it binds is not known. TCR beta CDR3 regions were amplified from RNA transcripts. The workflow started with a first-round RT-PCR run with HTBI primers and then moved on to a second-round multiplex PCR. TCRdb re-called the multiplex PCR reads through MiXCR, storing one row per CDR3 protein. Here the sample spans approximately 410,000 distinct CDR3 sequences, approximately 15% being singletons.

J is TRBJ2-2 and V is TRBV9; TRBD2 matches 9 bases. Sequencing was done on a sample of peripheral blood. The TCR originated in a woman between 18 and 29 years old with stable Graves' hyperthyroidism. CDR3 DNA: TGTGCCAGCAGCGTAGCAAGCGGGGGGTCCGGGGAGCTGTTTTTT. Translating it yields CASSVASGGSGELFF.